The sequence of this TCR beta chain was determined in a study of OX40 agonist ivuxolimab in advanced cancers. Study context: Three dose-escalation patients had partial responses: one with hepatocellular carcinoma and two with cutaneous melanoma.

Data came from immunoSEQ multiplex PCR; TCRdb stores just in-frame clones and leaves some out. The sample carries 60,000 to 85,000 clones, over 70% recorded once. The sequence was collected from an adult with an advanced solid tumor such as melanoma, head and neck, liver or kidney cancer. The specimen comprised CD4+ or CD8+ T cells sorted from blood, sampled in a trial of the OX40 agonist ivuxolimab.

CDR3 in DNA: TGTGCCAGCAGTGAAAGACCTCTCACAGATACGCAGTATTTT. Protein sequence: CASSERPLTDTQYF. The gene calls are TRBV28 and TRBJ2-3, with D unclear. The CDR3 is 14 residues long. Trimming left V 5 bases short and J 2 bases short, with 11 bases between. CDR1 is MDHEN and CDR2 is SYDVKM in the germline V gene. Full variable domain (outside the CDR3, taken from reference TRBV28 and TRBJ2-3): DVKVTQSSRYLVKRTGEKVFLECVQDMDHENMFWYRQDPGLGLRLIYFSYDVKMKEKGDIPEGYSVSREKKERFSLILESASTNQTSMYLCASSERPLTDTQYFGPGTRLTVL.